A single sample is the source of the 18 T cell receptor beta chains below, sequenced in a study of identical twins. TCRdb called the 5' RACE reads again in MiXCR, with one record for every CDR3 protein. Here the sample spans 460,000 or so distinct CDR3 sequences, 12% to 15% being singletons. This same sample was also taken into another study, of yellow fever vaccine responses in identical twins.

The source material was CD4+ T cells sorted from blood. The receptors shown here come from a young woman in good health.

This clonotype was observed a handful of times. The genes are TRBV5-1 and TRBJ2-5; perhaps D is TRBD1 or TRBD2 (6 bases each). The CDR3 is made up of 15 amino acids. The germline V gene has CDR1 SGHRS and CDR2 YFSETQ. V lost 1 base and J lost 2, with 12 bases in between. CDR3 coding DNA: TGCGCCAGCAGCTTGTTTCGGGGGCCACAAGAGACCCAGTACTTC. This encodes CASSLFRGPQETQYF.

The chain recombines TRBV19 with TRBJ2-1, with 9 positions matching TRBD2. The CDR3 has 16 amino acids. Germline V gene sequence: CDR1 LNHDA, CDR2 SQIVND (reference sequence). V lost 5 bases, J lost 4 bases, and 9 bases stayed unmatched. The CDR3 spells CASSETTSGKYNEQFF. The CDR3 nucleotides read TGTGCCAGTAGTGAGACGACTAGCGGCAAATACAATGAGCAGTTCTTC.

The chain couples TRBV6-1 to TRBJ2-2, with D possibly matching TRBD2 (6 bases). Trimming cost V 7 bases and J 4 bases, with 13 bases left between them. This CDR3 is built from 14 residues. Germline CDR1 and CDR2: MNHNS and SASEGT. This chain's CDR3 is CASTLPGGTGELFF. CDR3 nucleotide sequence: TGTGCCAGCACCCTCCCCGGGGGCACCGGGGAGCTGTTTTTT.

The J gene is TRBJ2-5, the V gene TRBV20-1; 9 nucleotides align to TRBD2. The CDR3 has 15 residues. Germline-derived CDR1 and CDR2 are DFQATT and SNEGSKA (reference sequence). Trimming took 5 bases from V and 1 from J; bases not matched to a gene: 8. This CDR3 is CSAASAGGSQETQYF. For the CDR3, the DNA is TGCAGTGCTGCCTCAGCGGGAGGTTCCCAAGAGACCCAGTACTTC.

This clonotype was seen a handful of times. V gene TRBV5-6 combines with J gene TRBJ2-7, with D tentatively TRBD1 or TRBD2 (5 bases each). Trimming pared 5 bases from V and 2 bases from J, leaving 17 bases between. Per germline, CDR1 SGHDT and CDR2 YYEEEE. CDR3 size: 15 residues. Written as DNA, the CDR3 is TGTGCCAGCAGAGATACCGGGACGGGGACCTACGAGCAGTACTTC. Translated, it gives CASRDTGTGTYEQYF.

The genes are TRBV24-1 and TRBJ2-1; D is ambiguous. Germline CDR1 KGHDR, CDR2 SFDVKD. V dropped 7 bases and J dropped 5 bases, with 8 bases sitting between them. The CDR3 spans 12 residues. Here the CDR3 DNA reads TGTGCCACCAGGGCCCCTAACAATGAGCAGTTCTTC. Residues: CATRAPNNEQFF.

The sample holds a few counts of this clonotype. The rearrangement uses TRBV27 and TRBJ1-4; TRBD1 aligns across 7 bases. The CDR3 has 14 amino acids. The V segment lost 3 bases and the J segment 3 bases; nucleotides outside the gene matches: 1. In germline, CDR1 is MNHEY, CDR2 SMNVEV (reference sequence). The CDR3 DNA reads as TGTGCCAGCAGTTTTGGGACAGCTAATGAAAAACTGTTTTTT. It is translated as CASSFGTANEKLFF.

The genes are TRBV21-1 and TRBJ2-7; TRBD1, as called in the table, went unchecked against the DNA. TRBV21-1 counts as a pseudogene. The CDR3 consists of 19 residues. CDR3 nucleotides: TGTGCCAGCAGCCCAGGTTCAGGGTCCGGGACAGGGACTTCCTACGAGCAGTACTTC. Protein: CASSPGSGSGTGTSYEQYF.

The chain is built from TRBV11-2 and TRBJ2-2, with TRBD1 identical over 9 bases. V shed 5 bases and J 8 bases; nucleotides not matched to a gene: 9. CDR1 and CDR2 (germline): SGHAT, FQNNGV. The CDR3 runs 15 residues. CDR3: CASSPLWGQGGELFF. The CDR3, as DNA: TGTGCCAGCAGCCCCCTGTGGGGACAGGGTGGGGAGCTGTTTTTT.

The sample holds many counts of this clonotype. The V call is TRBV7-2, the J call TRBJ2-1; D possibly corresponds to TRBD2 (5 bases). CDR3 length: 15 amino acids. The germline CDR1 and CDR2 sequences are SGHTA and FQGNSA. The germline V and J ends were trimmed by 1 base and 6 bases, with 13 bases remaining between them. The CDR3 DNA is TGTGCCAGCAGCTTAGTGTGGCTAGCTGTCAATGAGCAGTTCTTC. Protein sequence: CASSLVWLAVNEQFF.

The chain employs TRBV3-1 and TRBJ2-5; the match to TRBD2 covers 11 bases. There are 16 residues in the CDR3. Unmatched junction bases numbered 5, after V lost 3 bases and J lost 2 bases. Germline V CDR1 and CDR2: LGHDT, YNNKEL (reference sequence). Here the CDR3 DNA reads TGTGCCAGCAGCCAGCCCCTAGCGGGGGGACAAGAGACCCAGTACTTC. Translation: CASSQPLAGGQETQYF.

In this sample, this clonotype turned up many times. At one end the junction does not follow the germline gene, possibly because of a read error. V is TRBV5-1 and J is TRBJ1-5; D may be TRBD1 (6 bases). The germline CDR1 and CDR2 sequences are SGHRS and YFSETQ. This CDR3 has 13 amino acids. The CDR3 DNA reads TGTGCCAGCAGTTTAGGGGGTGGACAGCCCCAGCATTTT. Protein sequence: CASSLGGGQPQHF.

This clonotype occurred many times. Here the CDR3 DNA reads TGTGCCAGCAGTTTAGGTAGCGGTCGCACAGATACGCAGTATTTT. Translation: CASSLGSGRTDTQYF. This chain connects TRBV12-3 or TRBV12-4 to TRBJ2-3, with D possibly matching TRBD2 (6 bases). V lost 1 base and J 1 base, leaving 9 bases between the germline ends. The CDR3 sequence is 15 residues long.

The chain is built from TRBV12-3 or TRBV12-4 and TRBJ1-5; D perhaps matches TRBD1 (5 bases). The CDR3 contains 14 residues. V gave up 4 bases and J gave up 6 bases, with 13 bases separating them. CDR3 sequence: CASSYEGSTQPQHF. In DNA form, the CDR3 reads TGTGCCAGCAGTTATGAGGGGTCAACTCAGCCCCAGCATTTT.

The V gene is TRBV10-3, the J gene TRBJ2-2; 7 nucleotides align to TRBD1. The CDR3 spans 17 residues. CDR1 is ENHRY, CDR2 SYGVKD, per germline. V was pared by 6 bases and J by 0 bases, with 10 bases of the junction left unmatched. The CDR3 sequence is CAISGDMDRTNTGELFF. The CDR3 DNA sequence: TGTGCCATCAGCGGTGACATGGACAGGACGAACACCGGGGAGCTGTTTTTT.

This clonotype was counted between two and nine times. The chain uses TRBV7-8 and TRBJ2-7, with a weak D call TRBD2 (5 bases). In germline, CDR1 is SGHVS, CDR2 FQNEAQ. The CDR3 runs to 15 residues. V was trimmed by 1 base and J by 7 bases, leaving 17 bases between them. DNA for the CDR3: TGTGCCAGCAGCTTAGGCCGGGGATCAATAGGGGAGCAGTACTTC. It encodes CASSLGRGSIGEQYF.

This clonotype has only a few counts. The V and J genes are TRBV5-1 and TRBJ2-3, with D tentatively TRBD2 (5 bases). Germline lookup yields CDR1 SGHRS and CDR2 YFSETQ. Deletions cut 5 bases from V and 5 bases from J, with 15 bases between. The CDR3 covers 14 residues. The DNA of the CDR3 is TGCGCCAGCAGTCTAAGTTCCCGGGAAGATACGCAGTATTTT. Amino acid sequence: CASSLSSREDTQYF.

Only a few counts were recorded for this clonotype. The rearrangement joins TRBV6-1 to TRBJ2-7; 11 positions agree with TRBD1. The CDR3 length is 13 residues. Germline V CDR1 and CDR2: MNHNS, SASEGT. Germline trimming cut 8 bases from V and 7 bases from J; bases unmatched to any gene: 7. CDR3 sequence: CASLGTGGLEQYF. CDR3 sequence (DNA): TGTGCCAGCCTCGGGACAGGGGGGTTGGAGCAGTACTTC.